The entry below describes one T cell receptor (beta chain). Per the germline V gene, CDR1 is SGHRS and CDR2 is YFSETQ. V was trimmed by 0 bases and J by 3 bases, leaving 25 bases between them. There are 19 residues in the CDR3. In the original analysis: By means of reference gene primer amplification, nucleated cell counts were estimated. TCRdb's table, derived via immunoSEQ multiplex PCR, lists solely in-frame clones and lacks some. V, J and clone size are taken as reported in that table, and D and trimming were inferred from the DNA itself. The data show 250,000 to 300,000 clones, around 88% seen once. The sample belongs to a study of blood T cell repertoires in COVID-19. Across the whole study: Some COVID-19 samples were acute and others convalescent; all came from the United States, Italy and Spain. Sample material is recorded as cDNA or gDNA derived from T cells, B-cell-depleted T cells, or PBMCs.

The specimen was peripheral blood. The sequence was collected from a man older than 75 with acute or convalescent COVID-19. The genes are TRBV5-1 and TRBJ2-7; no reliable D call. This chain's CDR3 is CASSLAIVSSSASSYEQYF. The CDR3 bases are TGCGCCAGCAGCTTGGCGATCGTCTCTAGTTCCGCCAGTAGCTACGAGCAGTACTTC.